The rows below give T cell receptor beta chains drawn from one sample of a study of blood T cell repertoires in COVID-19. Sequencing used immunoSEQ multiplex PCR; TCRdb keeps in-frame clones, though not all of them. The profile shows approximately 230,000 clones, approximately 83% of them singletons. Sequencing was done on a sample of peripheral blood. The receptors were sampled from a man at least 80 years old with acute or convalescent COVID-19. The CDR3 runs from the conserved cysteine through the conserved F or W. The order of the fields is J gene, V gene, CDR3 protein.

J gene: TRBJ2-1; V gene: TRBV30; CDR3 protein: CAWRPPGDVSYNEQFF
J gene: TRBJ1-1; V gene: TRBV12-3/TRBV12-4; CDR3 protein: CASSFEGNTEAFF
J gene: TRBJ2-5; V gene: TRBV6-5; CDR3 protein: CASSYLSQETQYF
J gene: TRBJ2-1; V gene: TRBV19; CDR3 protein: CASARVDSPYNEQFF
J gene: TRBJ2-1; V gene: TRBV5-4; CDR3 protein: CASSPMGTSGRPYNEQFF
J gene: TRBJ2-7; V gene: TRBV9; CDR3 protein: CASSVRQGAGEQYF
J gene: TRBJ2-7; V gene: TRBV15; CDR3 protein: CATSRDLTGALPAGDEQYF
J gene: TRBJ1-4; V gene: TRBV19; CDR3 protein: CASSISGGLHEKLFF
J gene: TRBJ2-1; V gene: TRBV27; CDR3 protein: CASRGTASNEQFF
J gene: TRBJ1-2; V gene: TRBV5-1; CDR3 protein: CASSLARGTAYGYTF
J gene: TRBJ1-6; V gene: TRBV2; CDR3 protein: CASSVRDRPTPPLHF
J gene: TRBJ1-2; V gene: TRBV27; CDR3 protein: CASSFRTGAPGYTF
J gene: TRBJ2-2; V gene: TRBV5-1; CDR3 protein: CASSLSVGGAGELFF
J gene: TRBJ1-1; V gene: TRBV7-9; CDR3 protein: CASRAGQGIRTEAFF